These 2 T cell receptor beta chains were all obtained from the same sample, sequenced in a study of T cell repertoires in cytomegalovirus infection. MiXCR, applied by TCRdb to the reads, yields one record per CDR3 protein. Of roughly 990,000 distinct CDR3 sequences in the sample, approximately 31% were seen once. The antigens these receptors bind are not known. This specimen consisted of cultured CD8+ T cells from PBMCs, obtained from culture after CMV antigen stimulation. These receptors all stem from a human donor in good health (CMV status not recorded). Some clones in this sample may be carry-over from other donors' samples.

The chain combines TRBV27 with TRBJ2-3; no definite D call. Germline V gene sequence: CDR1 MNHEY, CDR2 SMNVEV (reference sequence). Trimming stripped 1 base from V and 2 bases from J, with 10 bases between. The CDR3 contains 15 residues. CDR3 loop: CASSLFASNTDTQYF. Here the CDR3 DNA reads TGTGCCAGCAGTTTATTCGCCAGTAACACAGATACGCAGTATTTT.

V usage is TRBV20-1 and J usage is TRBJ2-1; D may correspond to TRBD1 or TRBD2 (7 bases each). This CDR3 spans 16 amino acids. The germline gives CDR1 DFQATT, CDR2 SNEGSKA (reference sequence). Trimming took off 0 bases at V and 3 bases at J, with 15 bases between the two ends. The CDR3 loop reads CSARDPGGAYYNEQFF. The CDR3 DNA is TGCAGTGCTAGAGATCCAGGGGGGGCCTACTACAATGAGCAGTTCTTC.